The 24 T cell receptor beta chains below all came from one sample that was sequenced in a study of Ad26.COV2.S vaccination and SARS-CoV-2 variants. The table came from immunoSEQ multiplex PCR; TCRdb's copy has only in-frame clones and leaves some out. There are about 220,000 clones in the sample; 85% to 90% occur only once, and over 8.5% lies in the top ten. Treatment in this sample: 19 received Ad26.COV2.S at low or high dose, single or two shots; roughly 5 received placebo; per-sample allocation not given. The study sampled participants on day 63 after the first vaccine or placebo injection. The sequencing used peripheral blood, collected in a trial of Ad26.COV2.S vaccine versus placebo. Receptors originate from a person aged 18-60 years who received the Ad26.COV2.S COVID-19 vaccine or a placebo.

V usage is TRBV6-2 or TRBV6-3 and J usage is TRBJ1-6, with D tentatively TRBD1 (5 bases). Germline V gives CDR1 MNHEY, CDR2 SVGEGT. V was clipped by 5 bases and J by 9 bases, with 17 bases between them. This CDR3 has 15 amino acids. CDR3 DNA sequence: TGTGCCAGCAGTAGTCCTAGGGGTGTTGGTTCACCCCTCCACTTT. It encodes CASSSPRGVGSPLHF.

The chain uses TRBV24-1 and TRBJ2-1; 10 bases fit TRBD2. CDR3 length equals 16 residues. Trimming took 6 bases from V and 3 from J; bases not matched to a gene: 7. CDR1 is KGHDR, CDR2 SFDVKD, per germline. The CDR3 region has the DNA TGTGCCACCAGTTCCGGACTAGCGGAAAACTACAATGAGCAGTTCTTC. Its protein product is CATSSGLAENYNEQFF.

This clone was seen a single time. The chain carries TRBV20-1 and TRBJ2-1, with D uncertain. Germline values: CDR1 DFQATT, CDR2 SNEGSKA (reference sequence). The CDR3 loop spans 10 amino acids. V was pared by 3 bases and J by 10 bases, with 7 bases between. The DNA of the CDR3 is TGCAGTGCTAGGGTCGTGGAGCAGTTCTTC. It codes for CSARVVEQFF.

The chain employs TRBV7-2 and TRBJ1-1, with TRBD1 matching 7 bases. The CDR3 runs to 13 residues. Germline V gene data show CDR1 as SGHTA and CDR2 as FQGNSA. V was pared by 6 bases and J by 4 bases, with 5 bases of the junction left unmatched. CDR3 sequence: CASRAGGITEAFF. The CDR3 DNA follows: TGTGCCAGCAGGGCAGGGGGAATCACTGAAGCTTTCTTT. Looking up the rest from reference TRBV7-2 and TRBJ1-1 gives the full variable domain: GAGVSQSPSNKVTEKGKDVELRCDPISGHTALYWYRQSLGQGLEFLIYFQGNSAPDKSGLPSDRFSAERTGGSVSTLTIQRTQQEDSAVYLCASRAGGITEAFFGQGTRLTVV.

V usage is TRBV5-4 and J usage is TRBJ2-3; D unresolved. The germline V and J ends were trimmed by 0 bases and 6 bases, with 8 bases remaining between them. The CDR3 is 13 amino acids. The germline V gene has CDR1 SGHNT and CDR2 YYREEE (reference sequence). DNA for the CDR3: TGTGCCAGCAGCTTGGCCGGGCGGGATACGCAGTATTTT. Translating gives CASSLAGRDTQYF.

The chain couples TRBV6-2 or TRBV6-3 to TRBJ2-7; tentatively, D is TRBD2 (5 bases). There are 15 residues in the CDR3. Deletions cut 0 bases from V and 3 bases from J, with 12 bases between. Germline V gene lookup returns CDR1 MNHEY and CDR2 SVGEGT. CDR3 sequence (DNA): TGTGCCAGCAGTTACTCGAGGGTCTCCTACTACGAGCAGTACTTC. Its protein product is CASSYSRVSYYEQYF.

The V gene is TRBV11-1, the J gene TRBJ1-1; tentatively, D is TRBD1 (6 bases). The ends were cut back, 2 bases at V and 0 bases at J, with 13 bases in the middle. The CDR3 runs 16 residues. Germline CDR1 reads SGHAT; CDR2 reads FQDESV (reference sequence). CDR3 amino acids: CASSLRTVPMNTEAFF. CDR3 nucleotide sequence: TGTGCCAGCAGCTTAAGGACAGTGCCAATGAACACTGAAGCTTTCTTT.

The rearrangement joins TRBV28 to TRBJ1-6; D is possibly TRBD1 (6 bases). The CDR3 is 12 residues long. Deletions cut 7 bases from V and 10 bases from J, with 11 bases between. Germline CDR1 MDHEN, CDR2 SYDVKM. DNA of the CDR3: TGTGCCAGCACTTCAGGGGACTCACCCCTCCACTTT. This encodes CASTSGDSPLHF.

The chain combines TRBV7-2 with TRBJ1-5; unclear D gene. Trimming took off 4 bases at V and 2 bases at J, with 9 bases between the two ends. This CDR3 has 14 amino acids. Germline CDR1 and CDR2: SGHTA and FQGNSA. The CDR3, as DNA: TGTGCCAGCAGCTACCGACCCGGCAATCAGCCCCAGCATTTT. Encoded protein: CASSYRPGNQPQHF.

This clone was seen a single time. The chain couples TRBV14 to TRBJ1-6, with a possible D match to TRBD1 (5 bases). V was shortened by 3 bases and J by 0 bases, with 18 bases between the two germline ends. This CDR3 is 19 amino acids long. The V gene's germline CDR1 is SGHDN and CDR2 FVKESK. The CDR3 DNA reads TGTGCCAGCAGCCAGCAGGGTTCTATGCTGAGCTCCTATAATTCACCCCTCCACTTT. Amino acids: CASSQQGSMLSSYNSPLHF.

This chain joins TRBV27 and TRBJ1-5, with 9 nucleotides matching TRBD1. This CDR3 is 18 amino acids long. Germline values: CDR1 MNHEY, CDR2 SMNVEV (reference sequence). The junction had 12 bases not matched to a gene; V was cut back by 5 bases and J by 1 base. CDR3 region: CASSHGTGLGGSNQPQHF. CDR3 bases: TGTGCCAGCAGTCACGGGACAGGGTTGGGAGGGAGCAATCAGCCCCAGCATTTT.

The chain has TRBV9 and TRBJ2-1; TRBD2 agrees at 11 bases. The CDR3 covers 17 residues. Per germline, CDR1 SGDLS and CDR2 YYNGEE. The V segment lost 3 bases and the J segment 4 bases; nucleotides outside the gene matches: 9. CDR3 sequence: CASSAGSGRASYNEQFF. The CDR3 DNA is TGTGCCAGCAGCGCGGGTAGCGGGAGGGCCTCGTACAATGAGCAGTTCTTC. Variable domain in full (rest from reference TRBV9 and TRBJ2-1): DSGVTQTPKHLITATGQRVTLRCSPRSGDLSVYWYQQSLDQGLQFLIQYYNGEERAKGNILERFSAQQFPDLHSELNLSSLELGDSALYFCASSAGSGRASYNEQFFGPGTRLTVL.

The gene calls are TRBV7-9 and TRBJ2-7, with D hard to call. The CDR3 has 17 amino acids. Trimming took off 1 base at V and 0 bases at J, with 16 bases between the two ends. CDR1 is SEHNR, CDR2 FQNEAQ, per germline (reference sequence). The chain's CDR3 is CASSLVRVGTHSYEQYF. CDR3 sequence (DNA): TGTGCCAGCAGCTTAGTACGGGTCGGAACCCACTCCTACGAGCAGTACTTC.

V is TRBV7-8 and J is TRBJ2-1; D is unclear. The CDR3 consists of 16 residues. Germline V CDR1 and CDR2: SGHVS, FQNEAQ. Trimming took off 1 base at V and 5 bases at J, with 15 bases between the two ends. CDR3 in DNA: TGTGCCAGCAGCTTAGGGAGTCGATTTCCGGACAATGAGCAGTTCTTC. This encodes CASSLGSRFPDNEQFF.

The chain employs TRBV5-4 and TRBJ1-1; 11 bases map to TRBD1. V dropped 4 bases and J dropped 4; count of bases not matched to a gene: 6. In germline, CDR1 is SGHNT, CDR2 YYREEE (reference sequence). The CDR3 is made up of 15 amino acids. In DNA, the CDR3 is TGTGCCAGCAGCCCCCGGACAGGGGGCGGCACTGAAGCTTTCTTT. As protein: CASSPRTGGGTEAFF.

The J gene is TRBJ2-3, the V gene TRBV27; D is perhaps TRBD2 (6 bases). The CDR3 is 14 amino acids. Between the trimmed V and J ends, which lost 5 bases and 2 bases, there was a span of 11 bases. Germline lookup yields CDR1 MNHEY and CDR2 SMNVEV (reference sequence). The DNA for the CDR3 is TGTGCCAGCAGTCGGGGGACGATCACAGATACGCAGTATTTT. Its protein product is CASSRGTITDTQYF.

The chain uses TRBV5-1 and TRBJ2-6; TRBD1 matches 10 bases. This CDR3 comprises 16 residues. CDR1 is SGHRS and CDR2 is YFSETQ in the germline V gene. J lost 3 bases, V lost 4 bases, and 4 bases had no gene match. The CDR3 here is CASSPTGGGGANVLTF. DNA of the CDR3: TGCGCCAGCAGCCCGACAGGGGGCGGTGGGGCCAACGTCCTGACTTTC.

The rearrangement joins TRBV7-9 to TRBJ1-4; no firm D call. The CDR3 runs 14 residues. The V gene lost 1 base and the J gene lost 4 bases, with 7 bases spanning the gap. Germline V gives CDR1 SEHNR, CDR2 FQNEAQ (reference sequence). The CDR3 bases are TGTGCCAGCAGCTTAGGGGGTATTAATGAAAAACTGTTTTTT. Protein: CASSLGGINEKLFF.

This chain links TRBV29-1 with TRBJ2-1; 8 bases align to TRBD1. J gave up 3 bases and V 7 bases, and 8 bases lay outside the gene matches. The CDR3 consists of 14 residues. Germline V gene sequence: CDR1 SQVTM, CDR2 ANQGSEA. The CDR3 sequence: CSAQTGESYNEQFF. The CDR3, as DNA: TGCAGCGCACAGACAGGGGAGAGCTACAATGAGCAGTTCTTC.

The J gene is TRBJ2-7, the V gene TRBV28; 10 bases align to TRBD1. The V gene end was trimmed by 0 bases and the J gene end by 3 bases; junction bases not matched to a gene: 8. This CDR3 is 17 amino acids long. The V gene's germline CDR1 is MDHEN and CDR2 SYDVKM. The CDR3 region has the DNA TGTGCCAGCAGTTTATGGCCTGGGACAGGGGAGGGCTACGAGCAGTACTTC. Protein product: CASSLWPGTGEGYEQYF.

The CDR3 here is CAWTEQGADTQYF. The CDR3 bases are TGTGCCTGGACAGAACAGGGCGCAGATACGCAGTATTTT. The chain employs TRBV30 and TRBJ2-3; tentative D call: TRBD1 (6 bases). The germline V and J ends were trimmed by 4 bases and 4 bases, with 12 bases remaining between them. The germline gives CDR1 GTSNPN, CDR2 SVGIG (reference sequence). The CDR3 consists of 13 residues.

This chain connects TRBV28 to TRBJ1-5, with D perhaps TRBD1 (6 bases). CDR3 length: 15 amino acids. Germline-derived CDR1 and CDR2 are MDHEN and SYDVKM. CDR3 residues: CALSPGHRGNQPQHF. CDR3 DNA: TGTGCTTTGAGTCCGGGACATAGAGGCAATCAGCCCCAGCATTTT.

The V and J genes are TRBV7-8 and TRBJ1-2; D unresolved. The CDR3 loop spans 16 amino acids. The V and J ends lost 2 bases and 4 bases respectively, with 17 bases between them. From germline, CDR1 is SGHVS and CDR2 FQNEAQ. CDR3 in amino acids: CASSLTGVQSAYGYTF. Written as DNA, the CDR3 is TGTGCCAGCAGCTTAACGGGAGTCCAAAGTGCCTATGGCTACACCTTC. The variable domain in full, completed from reference TRBV7-8 and TRBJ1-2, reads GAGVSQSPRYKVAKRGQDVALRCDPISGHVSLFWYQQALGQGPEFLTYFQNEAQLDKSGLPSDRFFAERPEGSVSTLKIQRTQQEDSAVYLCASSLTGVQSAYGYTFGSGTRLTVV.

This clone has a single count. The chain links TRBV15 to TRBJ1-1; D is ambiguous. The germline V gene encodes CDR1 LNHNV and CDR2 YYDKDF (reference sequence). Deletions cut 3 bases from V and 1 base from J, with 12 bases between. This CDR3 has 15 residues. CDR3 sequence: CATSRTTLGNTEAFF. CDR3 DNA sequence: TGTGCCACCAGCAGGACTACCCTTGGGAACACTGAAGCTTTCTTT.